The 17 T cell receptor beta chains given below trace back to one sample, sequenced in a study of cytomegalovirus exposure and HLA in healthy donors. A multiplex PCR was run with 60 Vbeta primers and 13 Jbeta primers. Sequencing used immunoSEQ multiplex PCR; TCRdb keeps in-frame clones, though not all of them. The table records 120,000 to 150,000 clones, around three quarters of them present only once. Sequences were obtained from PBMCs. Receptors were obtained from a man aged 25-45 years in good health and CMV-seronegative.

A single count supports this clone. V gene TRBV29-1 combines with J gene TRBJ1-1; TRBD1 is a possible D gene (5 bases). Between the trimmed V and J ends, which lost 7 bases and 0 bases, there was a span of 15 bases. CDR3 length equals 14 residues. Germline CDR1 is SQVTM and CDR2 is ANQGSEA. CDR3 residues: CSGRQMNMNTEAFF. CDR3 DNA sequence: TGCAGCGGAAGACAGATGAACATGAACACTGAAGCTTTCTTT.

This chain links TRBV28 with TRBJ1-6; no clear D gene. The CDR3 runs 14 residues. The V end was cut by 3 bases, the J end by 7 bases, with 10 bases between. Looked up from germline, CDR1 is MDHEN and CDR2 is SYDVKM. CDR3: CASSLTNKNSPLHF. CDR3 sequence (DNA): TGTGCCAGCAGTTTGACAAATAAAAATTCACCCCTCCACTTT.

V gene TRBV5-1 combines with J gene TRBJ1-6; D is perhaps TRBD1 (5 bases). The CDR3 is 15 amino acids. V lost 4 bases and J lost 10, with 18 bases in between. The V gene's germline CDR1 is SGHRS and CDR2 YFSETQ. CDR3 protein: CASSPGRGPRSPLHF. CDR3 sequence (DNA): TGCGCCAGCAGCCCAGGGAGGGGCCCCAGGTCACCCCTCCACTTT.

The rearrangement links TRBV2 to TRBJ2-1; tentatively, D is TRBD1 (6 bases). V lost 6 bases, J lost 4 bases, and 13 bases lay in between. Germline V lookup: CDR1 SNHLY, CDR2 FYNNEI. This CDR3 has 14 residues. CDR3: CASRVLQGYNEQFF. For the CDR3, the DNA is TGTGCCAGCAGGGTCCTACAGGGATACAATGAGCAGTTCTTC.

The chain has TRBV27 and TRBJ1-1; 8 bases are shared with TRBD1. This CDR3 region has 14 residues. V lost 6 bases, J lost 5 bases, and 8 bases stayed unmatched. Germline V gene sequence: CDR1 MNHEY, CDR2 SMNVEV (reference sequence). The CDR3 DNA reads TGTGCCAGCAGAAATAGGGGACAGGCGACTGAAGCTTTCTTT. Its translation: CASRNRGQATEAFF.

This sequence joins TRBV9 and TRBJ2-7, with 9 bases aligning to TRBD2. The length of the CDR3 is 15 residues. Germline values: CDR1 SGDLS, CDR2 YYNGEE. V lost 3 bases to trimming and J lost 4 bases; unmatched junction nucleotides: 8. Written as DNA, the CDR3 is TGTGCCAGCAGCGCCTTAGCGGGAGTAACGTACGAGCAGTACTTC. It is translated as CASSALAGVTYEQYF. Using reference TRBV9 and TRBJ2-7 for the parts outside the CDR3, the full variable domain is DSGVTQTPKHLITATGQRVTLRCSPRSGDLSVYWYQQSLDQGLQFLIQYYNGEERAKGNILERFSAQQFPDLHSELNLSSLELGDSALYFCASSALAGVTYEQYFGPGTRLTVT.

The chain is built from TRBV18 and TRBJ2-2, with TRBD1 identical over 8 bases. V was clipped by 3 bases and J by 4 bases; unmatched bases: 7. CDR3 size: 16 residues. Germline-derived CDR1 and CDR2 are KGHSH and LQKENI. CDR3 amino acids: CASSPGRGLITGELFF. The CDR3 DNA reads TGTGCCAGCTCACCGGGCAGGGGGCTTATCACCGGGGAGCTGTTTTTT.

This chain joins TRBV28 and TRBJ2-3, with D perhaps matching TRBD2 (6 bases). This CDR3 has 14 amino acids. V lost 2 bases to trimming and J lost 3 bases, with 9 bases between them. Germline V gene data show CDR1 as MDHEN and CDR2 as SYDVKM. The CDR3 DNA follows: TGTGCCAGCAGTTTAGGGGGGAGTACAGATACGCAGTATTTT. Translation: CASSLGGSTDTQYF.

The table lists this clone with a few counts. The chain is built from TRBV7-2 and TRBJ2-2; D unclear. Trimming took off 5 bases at V and 7 bases at J, with 8 bases between the two ends. This CDR3 has 12 amino acids. The V gene's germline CDR1 is SGHTA and CDR2 FQGNSA. CDR3 nucleotides: TGTGCCAGCAGCACATCTCGCGGGGAGCTGTTTTTT. Amino acids: CASSTSRGELFF.

This chain connects TRBV6-1 to TRBJ2-7, with D maybe TRBD1 (5 bases). The length of the CDR3 is 13 residues. Germline V gene data show CDR1 as MNHNS and CDR2 as SASEGT. Trimming left V 4 bases short and J 6 bases short, with 13 bases between. The CDR3 coding sequence is TGTGCCAGCAGTGCGGGCAGGGTCGGCGAGCAGTACTTC. It is translated as CASSAGRVGEQYF.

The chain is built from TRBV4-1 and TRBJ2-6; TRBD1 matches 12 bases. CDR3 length equals 18 residues. Germline-derived CDR1 and CDR2 are MGHRA and YSYEKL. The J segment lost 12 bases and the V segment lost 0 bases, leaving 12 bases of the junction unmatched. The CDR3 loop reads CASSQDRDRGQGTTVLTF. The CDR3 DNA follows: TGCGCCAGCAGCCAAGATAGGGACAGGGGGCAAGGAACGACCGTCCTGACTTTC.

With respect to this clone: Distinct nucleotide sequences in the sample also encode this CDR3. The CDR3 DNA sequence: TGCGCCAGCAGCACCGGGACTAGCGGTTACAATGAGCAGTTCTTC. It encodes CASSTGTSGYNEQFF. This chain connects TRBV5-1 to TRBJ2-1; TRBD2 matches at 11 bases. Germline V gene data show CDR1 as SGHRS and CDR2 as YFSETQ. J lost 4 bases, V lost 4 bases, and 4 bases had no gene match. The CDR3 sequence is 15 residues long.

The chain recombines TRBV19 with TRBJ1-1; D call uncertain. This CDR3 comprises 15 residues. The V gene lost 3 bases and the J gene lost 3 bases, with 14 bases spanning the gap. Germline V gene lookup returns CDR1 LNHDA and CDR2 SQIVND (reference sequence). CDR3 sequence: CASSMPWRWDTEAFF. CDR3 DNA sequence: TGTGCCAGTAGTATGCCCTGGCGGTGGGACACTGAAGCTTTCTTT.

J is TRBJ2-7 and V is TRBV6-5, with 7 positions matching TRBD1. This CDR3 contains 16 residues. After removal of 4 bases from V and 2 bases from J, the junction contained 11 bases not matched to a gene. Per germline, CDR1 MNHEY and CDR2 SVGAGI. The CDR3 sequence is CASSSVGGEGTYEQYF. DNA for the CDR3: TGTGCCAGCAGTTCAGTAGGGGGCGAGGGGACCTACGAGCAGTACTTC.

This clone was recorded a few times. The gene calls are TRBV6-1 and TRBJ1-2, with D perhaps matching TRBD1 (6 bases). Trimming stripped 5 bases from V and 5 bases from J, with 18 bases between. The CDR3 spans 15 residues. The germline V gene encodes CDR1 MNHNS and CDR2 SASEGT. The chain's CDR3 is CASSRFKGGGYGYTF. For the CDR3, the DNA is TGTGCCAGCAGTCGATTTAAAGGGGGTGGATATGGCTACACCTTC.

Only a few counts were recorded for this clone. This sequence joins TRBV6-6 and TRBJ2-3, with D tentatively TRBD1 (6 bases). CDR3 size: 15 residues. The V end was cut by 5 bases, the J end by 1 base, with 13 bases between. Germline loops: CDR1 MNHNY, CDR2 SVGAGI (reference sequence). DNA of the CDR3: TGTGCCAGCAGTCACGACAGGTCCCGCACAGATACGCAGTATTTT. Translation gives CASSHDRSRTDTQYF.

The chain joins TRBV5-1 to TRBJ1-6, with D uncertain. CDR3 length equals 14 residues. CDR1 and CDR2 (germline): SGHRS, YFSETQ. Trimming left V 1 base short and J 7 bases short, with 9 bases between. CDR3 region: CASSLTVLNSPLHF. DNA for the CDR3: TGCGCCAGCAGCTTGACAGTCTTAAATTCACCCCTCCACTTT.